Listed here are 25 T cell receptor beta chains from one sample, sequenced in a study of T cell repertoires in MIS-A myocarditis (dated by TCRdb to 2022 to 2024). Libraries were constructed by the immunoSEQ multiplex PCR assay. Here the immuneACCESS table is served through TCRdb, limited to in-frame sequences with V and J called. Missing clones are a known gap in these copies; in checked studies unresolved V genes cover under half, and the rest lacks a known reason. The sample includes 11,000 or so clones, with roughly 83% observed a single time. Roughly 30% of the sample is held by the ten biggest clonotypes. The material sequenced was right ventricle heart tissue obtained at autopsy. Per the publication, the cell subset or site label means: cardiac tissue sample (left or right ventricle, interventricular septum, or pericardium). The source is a man in his late teens or twenties with fulminant myocarditis from multisystem inflammatory syndrome in adults (MIS-A) after COVID-19.

This rearrangement joins TRBV5-1 to TRBJ2-1, with 7 bases matching TRBD2. V shed 0 bases, J shed 5 bases, and the junction held 17 bases outside the gene matches. Germline assignment: CDR1 SGHRS and CDR2 YFSETQ. The CDR3 spans 19 residues. CDR3 residues: CASSLDLQPSGPENNEQFF. Here the CDR3 DNA reads TGCGCCAGCAGCTTGGACCTACAGCCTAGCGGCCCTGAGAACAATGAGCAGTTCTTC.

DNA for the CDR3: TGTGCCAGCAGCTTAGGGCAGGGAAACAATGGCTACACCTTC. This codes for CASSLGQGNNGYTF. The chain couples TRBV11-2 to TRBJ1-2; the D gene is possibly TRBD1 (5 bases). V was cut by 1 base and J by 6 bases, with 12 bases left in between. CDR3 size: 14 residues. The germline V gene encodes CDR1 SGHAT and CDR2 FQNNGV.

This chain joins TRBV7-8 and TRBJ2-5, with a tentative D call TRBD1 (7 bases). Germline CDR1 is SGHVS and CDR2 is FQNEAQ. With 3 bases removed from V and 7 bases from J, the gap between germline ends came to 18 bases. The length of the CDR3 is 15 residues. CDR3 in DNA: TGTGCCAGCAGCTTTTCGGAGGGGGCGTGGGTGACCCAGTACTTC. It is translated as CASSFSEGAWVTQYF.

The CDR3 protein is CASRYKSGGSYNSPLHF. The CDR3, as DNA: TGTGCCAGCAGATATAAAAGTGGGGGCTCCTATAATTCACCCCTCCACTTT. The chain is built from TRBV7-2 and TRBJ1-6, with D maybe TRBD1 (5 bases). Germline lookup yields CDR1 SGHTA and CDR2 FQGNSA. V was cut by 6 bases and J by 0 bases, with 15 bases left in between. The CDR3 totals 17 residues.

This chain joins TRBV2 and TRBJ1-4; D is undetermined. The V and J ends lost 2 bases and 13 bases respectively, with 8 bases between them. CDR3 length: 11 residues. Looked up from germline, CDR1 is SNHLY and CDR2 is FYNNEI. CDR3 sequence reads: CASSERVRLFF. CDR3 coding DNA: TGTGCCAGCAGTGAACGAGTACGACTGTTTTTT.

This clone was observed once. The CDR3 loop reads CASTRGVKTQYF. The CDR3 DNA reads as TGTGCCAGCACCCGTGGAGTTAAGACCCAGTACTTC. The rearrangement links TRBV28 to TRBJ2-5; D is ambiguous. Per the germline V gene, CDR1 is MDHEN and CDR2 is SYDVKM. This CDR3 has 12 residues. V lost 7 bases and J 6 bases, leaving 12 bases between the germline ends.

V gene TRBV27 combines with J gene TRBJ2-3; D uncertain. The CDR3 contains 13 residues. Germline V gene data show CDR1 as MNHEY and CDR2 as SMNVEV (reference sequence). V shed 5 bases and J shed 4 bases, with 10 bases lying between them. The CDR3 DNA follows: TGTGCCAGCAGTATGAAGCAAGCAGATACGCAGTATTTT. This gives the protein CASSMKQADTQYF.

V is TRBV7-9 and J is TRBJ1-5, with D unresolved. The CDR3 is made up of 17 amino acids. Germline-derived CDR1 and CDR2 are SEHNR and FQNEAQ (reference sequence). V lost 4 bases, J lost 4 bases, and 20 bases lay in between. In DNA form, the CDR3 reads TGTGCCAGCAGCTCCCCGCCCGGGCGCAATGGAAATCAGCCCCAGCATTTT. Its translation: CASSSPPGRNGNQPQHF. Together with reference TRBV7-9 and TRBJ1-5, the CDR3 gives the full variable domain: DTGVSQNPRHKITKRGQNVTFRCDPISEHNRLYWYRQTLGQGPEFLTYFQNEAQLEKSRLLSDRFSAERPKGSFSTLEIQRTEQGDSAMYLCASSSPPGRNGNQPQHFGDGTRLSIL.

The chain couples TRBV10-3 to TRBJ1-3, with D perhaps TRBD1 (6 bases). The CDR3 contains 14 residues. Trimming shortened V by 5 bases and J by 4 bases, and 12 bases separated the two germline ends. Per the germline V gene, CDR1 is ENHRY and CDR2 is SYGVKD. The CDR3, as DNA: TGTGCCATCAGTAAGGACAGTGTGGGAAACACCATATATTTT. It yields the protein CAISKDSVGNTIYF.

This chain links TRBV19 with TRBJ1-2; a weak D match, TRBD1 (5 bases). V was pared by 5 bases and J by 8 bases, with 18 bases between. This CDR3 has 14 residues. Germline V gene sequence: CDR1 LNHDA, CDR2 SQIVND (reference sequence). CDR3 in amino acids: CASSSIGGLGGYTF. The CDR3, as DNA: TGTGCCAGTAGTTCGATTGGGGGACTGGGAGGCTACACCTTC.

V and J are TRBV9 and TRBJ2-1; D is undetermined. The V end lost 0 bases, the J end lost 3 bases, and 7 bases lay between the germline ends. Germline CDR1 is SGDLS and CDR2 is YYNGEE. The CDR3 sequence is 14 residues long. The CDR3 DNA reads as TGTGCCAGCAGCGTAGGTGGGGTCTACAATGAGCAGTTCTTC. It specifies CASSVGGVYNEQFF.

This chain connects TRBV2 to TRBJ1-2; 7 bases line up with TRBD1. Germline-derived CDR1 and CDR2 are SNHLY and FYNNEI. The CDR3 covers 16 residues. J was trimmed by 0 bases and V by 10 bases; bases with no gene match: 14. The CDR3 sequence is CATLSWGQGANYGYTF. For the CDR3, the DNA is TGTGCCACCCTCTCGTGGGGGCAGGGGGCTAACTATGGCTACACCTTC.

The chain uses TRBV6-1 and TRBJ2-2, with TRBD1 matching over 10 bases. Per the germline V gene, CDR1 is MNHNS and CDR2 is SASEGT. This CDR3 is 16 amino acids long. V gave up 4 bases and J gave up 5 bases; unmatched junction bases: 7. The CDR3 loop reads CASSVDRGLGTGELFF. DNA of the CDR3: TGTGCCAGCAGTGTCGACAGGGGGCTCGGGACCGGGGAGCTGTTTTTT.

V usage is TRBV18 and J usage is TRBJ1-2; no firm D call. Per the germline V gene, CDR1 is KGHSH and CDR2 is LQKENI. V was clipped by 2 bases and J by 8 bases, with 9 bases between them. This CDR3 contains 12 residues. Here the CDR3 DNA reads TGTGCCAGCTCACCAGCCCATGGAGGCTACACCTTC. Encoded protein: CASSPAHGGYTF.

The V gene is TRBV24-1, the J gene TRBJ1-3; no firm D call. From germline, CDR1 is KGHDR and CDR2 SFDVKD. V shed 3 bases and J shed 4 bases, with 3 bases lying between them. The CDR3 totals 12 residues. This CDR3 is CATSDKGNTIYF. CDR3 nucleotides: TGTGCCACCAGTGATAAGGGAAACACCATATATTTT.

The chain is built from TRBV19 and TRBJ1-6; TRBD1 agrees at 7 bases. J gave up 2 bases and V 3 bases, and 7 bases lay outside the gene matches. There are 17 residues in the CDR3. The germline V gene encodes CDR1 LNHDA and CDR2 SQIVND (reference sequence). The CDR3 sequence: CASSIDRAIAYNSPLHF. CDR3 coding DNA: TGTGCCAGTAGTATCGACAGGGCCATCGCCTATAATTCACCCCTCCACTTT.

The chain joins TRBV9 to TRBJ2-2, with unresolved D. The V gene's germline CDR1 is SGDLS and CDR2 YYNGEE. Between the trimmed V and J ends, which lost 4 bases and 4 bases, there was a span of 14 bases. This CDR3 has 15 amino acids. DNA for the CDR3: TGTGCCAGCAGCCGAAGGGTCCAGAGCACCGGGGAGCTGTTTTTT. This translates into CASSRRVQSTGELFF.

The chain joins TRBV9 to TRBJ2-1, with 11 bases fitting TRBD2. J was trimmed by 6 bases and V by 4 bases; bases with no gene match: 6. The V gene's germline CDR1 is SGDLS and CDR2 YYNGEE. This CDR3 comprises 15 residues. CDR3 residues: CASSPGTSGANEQFF. The CDR3 region has the DNA TGTGCCAGCAGCCCCGGGACTAGCGGAGCCAATGAGCAGTTCTTC.

This clone was counted a single time. The chain joins TRBV12-3 or TRBV12-4 to TRBJ2-2; no clear D. The CDR3 sequence is 11 residues long. Trimming removed 4 bases from V and 7 bases from J, with 4 bases in between. CDR3 sequence reads: CASSWGGELFF. The CDR3, as DNA: TGTGCCAGCAGTTGGGGCGGGGAGCTGTTTTTT.

The CDR3 protein is CASSLSTGGDTEAFF. In DNA, the CDR3 is TGTGCCAGCAGCTTAAGCACTGGGGGAGACACTGAAGCTTTCTTT. The chain carries TRBV7-3 and TRBJ1-1, with a weak D call TRBD1 (5 bases). V was shortened by 1 base and J by 3 bases, with 12 bases between the two germline ends. Per the germline V gene, CDR1 is SGHTA and CDR2 is FQGTGA. The CDR3 contains 15 residues.

The genes are TRBV23-1 and TRBJ2-3, with 8 bases identical to TRBD1. TRBV23-1 is designated an ORF whose function remains uncertain. The CDR3 spans 14 residues. V shed 6 bases, J shed 1 base, and the junction held 3 bases outside the gene matches. CDR3 in DNA: TGCGCCAGCAGACGACAGGGGTGCACAGATACGCAGTATTTT. Translated, it gives CASRRQGCTDTQYF.

The chain is built from TRBV7-2 and TRBJ2-4; D uncertain. Germline CDR1 reads SGHTA; CDR2 reads FQGNSA. Trimming removed 2 bases from V and 9 bases from J, with 17 bases in between. There are 15 residues in the CDR3. The CDR3 region has the DNA TGTGCCAGCAGCTTATGGGATGTTGGCGTGAGCATTCAGTACTTC. It specifies CASSLWDVGVSIQYF.

The chain uses TRBV5-6 and TRBJ2-3; D possibly uses TRBD1 or TRBD2 (6 bases each). The germline CDR1 and CDR2 sequences are SGHDT and YYEEEE. Trimming stripped 6 bases from V and 5 bases from J, with 16 bases between. This CDR3 has 14 residues. The CDR3 loop reads CASIARRGEDTQYF. The DNA for the CDR3 is TGTGCCAGCATAGCGCGGAGGGGGGAAGATACGCAGTATTTT.

This chain connects TRBV5-1 to TRBJ2-2; 7 nucleotides line up with TRBD2. CDR3 size: 16 residues. CDR1 SGHRS and CDR2 YFSETQ come from the germline V gene. V gave up 4 bases and J gave up 2 bases; unmatched junction bases: 8. The CDR3 nucleotides are TGCGCCAGCAGCCCCTTTGCTAGCGGAAACACCGGGGAGCTGTTTTTT. Amino acids: CASSPFASGNTGELFF.

The CDR3 region is CASSLDLAGTNTGELFF. Written as DNA, the CDR3 is TGTGCCAGCAGCTTAGATCTAGCGGGTACGAACACCGGGGAGCTGTTTTTT. This chain joins TRBV11-2 and TRBJ2-2; 8 bases map to TRBD2. Trimming removed 0 bases from V and 0 bases from J; junction bases left unmatched: 3. Germline assignment: CDR1 SGHAT and CDR2 FQNNGV. The CDR3 spans 17 residues.